A single sample gave rise to the 14 T cell receptor beta chains below, sequenced in a study of blood T cell repertoires in COVID-19. Assay used: immunoSEQ multiplex PCR; TCRdb lists only in-frame clones, some missing. The repertoire holds about 160,000 clones, 90% seen once, with roughly a sixth in the top ten. The sequenced sample was peripheral blood. These receptors were collected from a man in his sixties with active or convalescent COVID-19.

This clone turned up a few times. This chain uses TRBV3-1 (or the pseudogene TRBV3-2) with TRBJ2-7; 8 nucleotides align to TRBD1. CDR1 LGHDT and CDR2 YNNKEL come from the germline V gene (reference sequence). This CDR3 has 11 amino acids. V dropped 6 bases and J dropped 6; count of bases not matched to a gene: 1. In nucleotides, the CDR3 is TGTGCCAGCAGAACAGGGGGCGAGCAGTACTTC. This translates into CASRTGGEQYF.

V and J are TRBV5-1 and TRBJ2-7, with D perhaps matching TRBD2 (5 bases). The germline V and J ends were trimmed by 8 bases and 3 bases, with 24 bases remaining between them. CDR3 length equals 16 residues. Germline CDR1 is SGHRS and CDR2 is YFSETQ. The chain's CDR3 is CASAGVDTSAGYEQYF. The CDR3 DNA reads as TGCGCCAGTGCCGGCGTAGACACTTCCGCGGGCTACGAGCAGTACTTC. Using reference TRBV5-1 and TRBJ2-7 for the parts outside the CDR3, the full variable domain is KAGVTQTPRYLIKTRGQQVTLSCSPISGHRSVSWYQQTPGQGLQFLFEYFSETQRNKGNFPGRFSGRQFSNSRSEMNVSTLELGDSALYLCASAGVDTSAGYEQYFGPGTRLTVT.

The chain links TRBV12-3 or TRBV12-4 to TRBJ1-1; no reliable D call. The CDR3 is 11 residues long. Trimming removed 6 bases at V and 6 bases at J, with 8 bases between. This CDR3 reads CASSRVSEAFF. The CDR3 bases are TGTGCCAGCAGCCGGGTGTCTGAAGCTTTCTTT.

The chain joins TRBV21-1 to TRBJ1-1; TRBD1 is taken as the D call from the table, unchecked against the DNA. TRBV21-1 is labeled a pseudogene. The CDR3 totals 16 residues. The CDR3 region is CASSRSTGSCVTEAFF. In DNA form, the CDR3 reads TGTGCCAGCAGCCGATCTACAGGGTCTTGTGTCACTGAAGCTTTCTTT.

V and J are TRBV19 and TRBJ2-7; D unclear. Deletions cut 0 bases from V and 4 bases from J, with 13 bases between. The CDR3 sequence is 15 residues long. In germline, CDR1 is LNHDA, CDR2 SQIVND (reference sequence). CDR3 bases: TGTGCCAGTAGTATAGATAACCGGTGGTCGTACGAGCAGTACTTC. As protein: CASSIDNRWSYEQYF.

This chain links TRBV12-5 with TRBJ1-5; D possibly corresponds to TRBD1 (5 bases). The CDR3 sequence is 14 residues long. The germline V gene has CDR1 LGHNT and CDR2 FRNRAP. V was trimmed by 5 bases and J by 0 bases, leaving 8 bases between them. The chain's CDR3 is CASGPGYSNQPQHF. As DNA, the CDR3 is TGTGCTAGTGGTCCAGGGTATAGCAATCAGCCCCAGCATTTT.

The chain recombines TRBV3-1 (or the pseudogene TRBV3-2) with TRBJ2-5; D possibly corresponds to TRBD2 (5 bases). Trimming pared 4 bases from V and 2 bases from J, leaving 17 bases between. Germline values: CDR1 LGHDT, CDR2 YNNKEL (reference sequence). The CDR3 length is 16 residues. CDR3 in DNA: TGTGCCAGCAGCCCCTACCCGGCGGGTCGACAAGAGACCCAGTACTTC. Translating it yields CASSPYPAGRQETQYF.

This chain connects TRBV25-1 to TRBJ2-5; maybe TRBD2 (6 bases). Germline CDR1 is MGHDK and CDR2 is SYGVNS. The CDR3 has 15 residues. Between the trimmed V and J ends, which lost 5 bases and 5 bases, there was a span of 18 bases. The CDR3 loop reads CASSLPAFGRETQYF. In DNA form, the CDR3 reads TGTGCCAGCAGTCTCCCAGCTTTTGGGAGGGAGACCCAGTACTTC.

J is TRBJ1-2 and V is TRBV6-5, with unresolved D. The length of the CDR3 is 13 residues. Germline CDR1 is MNHEY and CDR2 is SVGAGI. V lost 8 bases and J 2 bases, leaving 12 bases between the germline ends. The CDR3 is CASSGGINYGYTF. In nucleotides, the CDR3 is TGTGCCAGCTCGGGAGGAATCAACTATGGCTACACCTTC.

This clone was counted only a few times. The chain is built from TRBV9 and TRBJ2-2; 8 nucleotides match TRBD2. Germline CDR1 is SGDLS and CDR2 is YYNGEE. The CDR3 has 16 residues. Losses at the gene ends were 0 bases for V and 5 bases for J; bases not matched to a gene: 6. This chain's CDR3 is CASSVVSGGRTGELFF. Here the CDR3 DNA reads TGTGCCAGCAGCGTAGTAAGCGGGGGTCGGACCGGGGAGCTGTTTTTT.

The rearrangement joins TRBV6-5 to TRBJ1-2, with 11 nucleotides matching TRBD1. The trim removed 8 bases at V and 6 bases at J, leaving 8 bases unmatched. This CDR3 contains 14 residues. The germline V gene encodes CDR1 MNHEY and CDR2 SVGAGI. The CDR3 is CASHRDRGMNGYTF. CDR3 nucleotide sequence: TGTGCCAGCCACCGGGACAGGGGGATGAATGGCTACACCTTC.

The V gene is TRBV2, the J gene TRBJ2-2; tentatively, D is TRBD2 (6 bases). CDR3 size: 16 residues. Trimming stripped 6 bases from V and 1 base from J, with 15 bases between. The germline CDR1 and CDR2 sequences are SNHLY and FYNNEI. The DNA for the CDR3 is TGTGCCAGCAGACTCGCCGGGACTGGGAACACCGGGGAGCTGTTTTTT. Amino acids: CASRLAGTGNTGELFF.

The chain combines TRBV28 with TRBJ1-4, with 7 nucleotides matching TRBD1. Trimming removed 6 bases from V and 11 bases from J; junction bases left unmatched: 12. Germline values: CDR1 MDHEN, CDR2 SYDVKM. The CDR3 is made up of 14 amino acids. In DNA form, the CDR3 reads TGTGCCAGCAGAACAGGGGATTCGCCGTTGAAACTGTTTTTT. Translation: CASRTGDSPLKLFF.

The rearrangement links TRBV4-1 to TRBJ1-2, with D possibly TRBD1 on 5 matching bases. Germline loops: CDR1 MGHRA, CDR2 YSYEKL. Trimming took off 1 base at V and 2 bases at J, with 11 bases between the two ends. The CDR3 totals 15 residues. CDR3 loop: CASSQGEAGNYGYTF. The CDR3 bases are TGCGCCAGCAGCCAAGGGGAGGCAGGGAACTATGGCTACACCTTC.